These 25 T cell receptor beta chains originate from one sample sequenced in a study of blood T cell repertoires in COVID-19. Data came from immunoSEQ multiplex PCR; TCRdb stores just in-frame clones and leaves some out. The sample lists 150,000 or so clones; over 80% were seen once. Sequencing was done on a sample of peripheral blood. The origin of the receptors is a woman aged 60-75 years with acute or convalescent COVID-19.

The chain recombines TRBV7-2 with TRBJ2-7; 10 nucleotides agree with TRBD1. This CDR3 has 16 amino acids. Germline loops: CDR1 SGHTA, CDR2 FQGNSA. The V segment lost 5 bases and the J segment 4 bases; nucleotides outside the gene matches: 11. The CDR3 coding sequence is TGTGCCAGCAGCATCGGGACAGGGGCCCCTGGGTACGAGCAGTACTTC. It yields the protein CASSIGTGAPGYEQYF.

In its sample, this clone was seen once. The chain is built from TRBV24-1 and TRBJ2-7, with a possible D match to TRBD1 (6 bases). This CDR3 contains 13 residues. The germline V and J ends were trimmed by 7 bases and 5 bases, with 14 bases remaining between them. CDR1 KGHDR and CDR2 SFDVKD come from the germline V gene. The CDR3 region is CATRETGANEQYF. In nucleotides, the CDR3 is TGTGCCACCAGGGAGACAGGAGCCAACGAGCAGTACTTC.

The V gene is TRBV2, the J gene TRBJ2-2; TRBD1 is a possible D gene (5 bases). The CDR3 has 15 amino acids. V was clipped by 8 bases and J by 0 bases, with 13 bases between them. Germline V gene lookup returns CDR1 SNHLY and CDR2 FYNNEI. CDR3 protein: CASQKQATNTGELFF. The CDR3 DNA sequence: TGTGCCAGCCAGAAACAGGCTACGAACACCGGGGAGCTGTTTTTT.

The gene calls are TRBV7-9 and TRBJ1-4; 10 bases are shared with TRBD1. From germline, CDR1 is SEHNR and CDR2 FQNEAQ (reference sequence). Trimming cost V 5 bases and J 8 bases; bases outside gene matches: 5. There are 14 residues in the CDR3. CDR3 in amino acids: CASSLGQGNEKLFF. CDR3 nucleotides: TGTGCCAGCAGCCTGGGACAGGGGAACGAAAAACTGTTTTTT.

For the CDR3, the DNA is TGTGCCAGCAGCCAAGACTACGGTCATTCAGATACGCAGTATTTT. Its translation is CASSQDYGHSDTQYF. V usage is TRBV4-2 and J usage is TRBJ2-3; D remains ambiguous. This CDR3 spans 15 amino acids. The germline V and J ends were trimmed by 0 bases and 4 bases, with 11 bases remaining between them. CDR1 and CDR2 (germline): LGHNA, YNFKEQ.

The chain uses TRBV7-9 and TRBJ1-6; weak D call: TRBD1 (6 bases). The CDR3 loop spans 15 amino acids. Trimming removed 3 bases from V and 5 bases from J, with 11 bases in between. The germline V gene encodes CDR1 SEHNR and CDR2 FQNEAQ (reference sequence). Here the CDR3 reads CASSFGQTNNSPLHF. CDR3 nucleotide sequence: TGTGCCAGCAGCTTCGGACAGACAAATAATTCACCCCTCCACTTT.

The rearrangement links TRBV5-5 to TRBJ2-7; D is perhaps TRBD2 (7 bases). The germline V gene encodes CDR1 SGHKS and CDR2 YYEKEE (reference sequence). Trimming left V 2 bases short and J 4 bases short, with 16 bases between. This CDR3 is 15 amino acids long. The CDR3 protein is CASSLSGGGAYEQYF. In nucleotides, the CDR3 is TGTGCCAGCAGCTTATCCGGCGGGGGCGCATACGAGCAGTACTTC.

The chain is built from TRBV5-1 and TRBJ1-2; D possibly corresponds to TRBD1 (5 bases). The V and J ends lost 4 bases and 4 bases respectively, with 20 bases between them. This CDR3 region has 16 residues. The germline V gene has CDR1 SGHRS and CDR2 YFSETQ. The CDR3 loop reads CASSAEPQGQVYGYTF. Written as DNA, the CDR3 is TGCGCCAGCAGCGCAGAACCGCAGGGCCAAGTCTATGGCTACACCTTC.

This clone was seen only once. This chain uses TRBV7-9 with TRBJ2-3; 14 nucleotides match TRBD2. The CDR3 loop spans 16 amino acids. V shed 1 base and J 3 bases; nucleotides not matched to a gene: 0. The V gene's germline CDR1 is SEHNR and CDR2 FQNEAQ (reference sequence). The CDR3 coding sequence is TGTGCCAGCAGCTTAGGGACTAGCGGGGGGACAGATACGCAGTATTTT. It specifies CASSLGTSGGTDTQYF.

The chain is built from TRBV6-5 and TRBJ2-2; 10 positions agree with TRBD1. Germline trimming cut 4 bases from V and 2 bases from J; bases unmatched to any gene: 4. This CDR3 has 16 residues. Germline CDR1 MNHEY, CDR2 SVGAGI. CDR3 nucleotides: TGTGCCAGCAGTTTCCGGACAGGGGGAAACACCGGGGAGCTGTTTTTT. This codes for CASSFRTGGNTGELFF.

The sample holds one count of this clone. V usage is TRBV6-2 or TRBV6-3 and J usage is TRBJ1-1, with a tentative D call TRBD1 (6 bases). Between the trimmed V and J ends, which lost 5 bases and 10 bases, there was a span of 14 bases. Germline values: CDR1 MNHEY, CDR2 SVGEGT. The CDR3 extends over 12 amino acids. CDR3 bases: TGTGCCAGCAGTACTCCAGGGGTAGGAGCTTTCTTT. Protein sequence: CASSTPGVGAFF.

In the case of this clone: The junction and the germline gene differ at one end; a read error may be behind it. The genes are TRBV4-2 and TRBJ2-7; 10 bases fit TRBD2. In germline, CDR1 is LGHNA, CDR2 YNFKEQ. The CDR3 is 16 amino acids. The CDR3 spells CASSQGGTSAAYEQYF. CDR3 nucleotides: TGTGCCAGCAGCCAGGGGGGGACTAGCGCTGCCTATGAGCAGTACTTC.

Turning to this clone: The limits of the CDR3 on the DNA are not certain, so only TCRdb's listed CDR3 is given. This rearrangement joins TRBV19 to TRBJ2-4; the D call of TRBD2 is as the table states it, not checked on the DNA. Including both end residues, the CDR3 is 15 amino acids long. In germline, CDR1 is LNHDA, CDR2 SQIVND (reference sequence). This CDR3 is CASTSGGLGKNIQYF.

The chain uses TRBV6-5 and TRBJ2-1; TRBD2 matches at 13 bases. The V and J ends lost 6 bases and 3 bases, in that order; junction bases with no gene match: 2. CDR3 length: 15 residues. Germline assignment: CDR1 MNHEY and CDR2 SVGAGI. The CDR3 loop reads CASSRLAGGYNEQFF. Written as DNA, the CDR3 is TGTGCCAGCAGCCGACTAGCGGGGGGCTACAATGAGCAGTTCTTC.

V gene TRBV5-1 combines with J gene TRBJ2-5; 10 nucleotides align to TRBD2. Germline trimming cut 1 base from V and 5 bases from J; bases unmatched to any gene: 8. The CDR3 has 16 residues. CDR1 is SGHRS, CDR2 YFSETQ, per germline. CDR3 loop: CASSLTGAGGRETQYF. DNA for the CDR3: TGCGCCAGCAGCTTGACTGGAGCGGGGGGGCGGGAGACCCAGTACTTC.

V gene TRBV9 combines with J gene TRBJ1-2; 10 positions match TRBD1. The germline gives CDR1 SGDLS, CDR2 YYNGEE. This CDR3 contains 15 residues. Germline trimming cut 4 bases from V and 6 bases from J; bases unmatched to any gene: 9. The CDR3 sequence: CASSSRTGGGNGYTF. DNA of the CDR3: TGTGCCAGCAGCTCCAGGACAGGGGGAGGGAATGGCTACACCTTC.

The rearrangement joins TRBV18 to TRBJ2-5; no reliable D call. Germline CDR1 KGHSH, CDR2 LQKENI. CDR3 size: 14 residues. V lost 2 bases and J 7 bases, leaving 14 bases between the germline ends. The CDR3 protein is CASSPDETPRTQYF. CDR3 DNA sequence: TGTGCCAGCTCACCAGATGAGACTCCCAGGACCCAGTACTTC.

This chain joins TRBV18 and TRBJ2-5; maybe TRBD1 (7 bases). Germline CDR1 reads KGHSH; CDR2 reads LQKENI. The CDR3 spans 15 residues. V lost 2 bases to trimming and J lost 5 bases, with 15 bases between them. CDR3 nucleotides: TGTGCCAGCTCACCATATTCCGCAGGGGGGGAGACCCAGTACTTC. It codes for CASSPYSAGGETQYF.

This chain joins TRBV30 and TRBJ2-3; 10 bases fit TRBD1. The CDR3 has 13 residues. Unmatched junction bases numbered 4, after V lost 0 bases and J lost 10 bases. Germline V CDR1 and CDR2: GTSNPN, SVGIG (reference sequence). CDR3 sequence (DNA): TGTGCCTGGAGTGTCGGCGGACAGGGGGCGCAGTATTTT. This codes for CAWSVGGQGAQYF.

The genes are TRBV5-1 and TRBJ1-6; TRBD1 agrees at 8 bases. This CDR3 has 14 amino acids. V was clipped by 0 bases and J by 10 bases; unmatched bases: 3. Germline V lookup: CDR1 SGHRS, CDR2 YFSETQ. Here the CDR3 reads CASSLGTGWSPLHF. The CDR3 DNA reads TGCGCCAGCAGCTTGGGGACAGGGTGGTCACCCCTCCACTTT.

J is TRBJ2-6 and V is TRBV9; D remains unclear. The CDR3 has 17 amino acids. The V gene lost 3 bases and the J gene lost 7 bases, with 20 bases spanning the gap. Germline loops: CDR1 SGDLS, CDR2 YYNGEE. The CDR3 nucleotides are TGTGCCAGCAGCGCCACCGGTCAGGCAGGTTTCGCCAACGTCCTGACTTTC. This gives the protein CASSATGQAGFANVLTF.

The chain joins TRBV18 to TRBJ2-4; 8 bases agree with TRBD2. The germline CDR1 and CDR2 sequences are KGHSH and LQKENI. The CDR3 runs to 14 residues. The trim removed 4 bases at V and 10 bases at J, leaving 9 bases unmatched. The CDR3 protein is CASSLGTRGPIQYF. CDR3 DNA sequence: TGTGCCAGCTCACTGGGGACTAGGGGACCGATTCAGTACTTC.

The genes are TRBV6-5 and TRBJ2-3; maybe TRBD1 (5 bases). The CDR3 loop spans 16 amino acids. Between the trimmed V and J ends, which lost 0 bases and 4 bases, there was a span of 14 bases. CDR1 MNHEY and CDR2 SVGAGI come from the germline V gene. The CDR3 DNA reads as TGTGCCAGCAGTTACTCGGGTAGCAAAGGGGCAGATACGCAGTATTTT. The encoded protein is CASSYSGSKGADTQYF.

This chain links TRBV30 with TRBJ1-2, with D unclear. Germline V gene data show CDR1 as GTSNPN and CDR2 as SVGIG (reference sequence). The CDR3 runs to 15 residues. V was shortened by 4 bases and J by 4 bases, with 19 bases between the two germline ends. The CDR3, as DNA: TGTGCCTGGACCCCTGACGCCACGCGGGGCTATGGCTACACCTTC. The encoded protein is CAWTPDATRGYGYTF. The variable domain in full, with the rest retrieved from reference TRBV30 and TRBJ1-2, is SQTIHQWPATLVQPVGSPLSLECTVEGTSNPNLYWYRQAAGRGLQLLFYSVGIGQISSEVPQNLSASRPQDRQFILSSKKLLLSDSGFYLCAWTPDATRGYGYTFGSGTRLTVV.

The genes are TRBV4-1 and TRBJ1-5, with D unresolved. The CDR3 has 13 amino acids. Germline V gene sequence: CDR1 MGHRA, CDR2 YSYEKL. The V and J ends lost 1 base and 3 bases respectively, with 4 bases between them. The CDR3, as DNA: TGCGCCAGCAGCCAAGGAGTCAATCAGCCCCAGCATTTT. Amino acids: CASSQGVNQPQHF.